This T cell receptor (beta chain) stems from a study of a mutant IDH1 vaccine in newly diagnosed glioma. The table came from immunoSEQ multiplex PCR; TCRdb's copy has only in-frame clones and leaves some out. The table records tens of thousands of clones, about 75% of them present only once. The V gene lost 6 bases and the J gene lost 3 bases, with 14 bases spanning the gap. This CDR3 is 14 amino acids long. The germline gives CDR1 SGHDT, CDR2 YYEEEE. Study findings and constraints: Most patients, around 94%, showed vaccine-induced immune responses.

Only one count was recorded for this clone. Its antigen is not identified. Time point: week 47, end of study. With topical imiquimod, each dose of the vaccine consisted of 300 ug of mutant IDH1 20-mer peptide. The chain couples TRBV5-6 to TRBJ2-3; unclear D gene. This clonotype was obtained from a man between 35 and 55 years old with glioma. Specimen: PBMCs, collected from a glioma patient whose treatment included an IDH1 peptide vaccine. The CDR3, as DNA: TGTGCCAGCACCTCCCGCGTCCCGACAGATACGCAGTATTTT. Encoded protein: CASTSRVPTDTQYF.